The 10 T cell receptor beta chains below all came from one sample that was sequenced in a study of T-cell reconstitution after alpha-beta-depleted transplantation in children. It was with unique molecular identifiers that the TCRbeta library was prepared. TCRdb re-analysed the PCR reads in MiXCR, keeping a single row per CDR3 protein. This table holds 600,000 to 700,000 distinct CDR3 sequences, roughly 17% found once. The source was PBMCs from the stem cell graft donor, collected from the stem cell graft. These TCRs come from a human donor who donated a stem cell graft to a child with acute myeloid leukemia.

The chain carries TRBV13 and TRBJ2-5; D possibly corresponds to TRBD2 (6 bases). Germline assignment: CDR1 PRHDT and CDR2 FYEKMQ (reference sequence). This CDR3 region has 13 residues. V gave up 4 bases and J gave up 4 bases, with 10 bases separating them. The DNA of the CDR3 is TGTGCCAGCAGCTCGGGACTCGGAGAGACCCAGTACTTC. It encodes CASSSGLGETQYF. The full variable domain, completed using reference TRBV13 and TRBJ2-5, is AAGVIQSPRHLIKEKRETATLKCYPIPRHDTVYWYQQGPGQDPQFLISFYEKMQSDKGSIPDRFSAQQFSDYHSELNMSSLELGDSALYFCASSSGLGETQYFGPGTRLLVL.

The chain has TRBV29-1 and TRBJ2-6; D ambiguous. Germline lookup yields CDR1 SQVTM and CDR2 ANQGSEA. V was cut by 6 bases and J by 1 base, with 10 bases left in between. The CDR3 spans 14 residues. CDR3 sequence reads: CSVDGSSGANVLTF. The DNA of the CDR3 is TGCAGCGTCGACGGCAGTTCTGGGGCCAACGTCCTGACTTTC.

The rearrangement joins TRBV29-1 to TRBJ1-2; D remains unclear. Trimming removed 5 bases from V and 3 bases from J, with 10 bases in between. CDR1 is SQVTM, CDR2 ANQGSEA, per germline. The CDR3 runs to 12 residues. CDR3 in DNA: TGCAGCGTTACCATGGTACACTATGGCTACACCTTC. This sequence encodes CSVTMVHYGYTF.

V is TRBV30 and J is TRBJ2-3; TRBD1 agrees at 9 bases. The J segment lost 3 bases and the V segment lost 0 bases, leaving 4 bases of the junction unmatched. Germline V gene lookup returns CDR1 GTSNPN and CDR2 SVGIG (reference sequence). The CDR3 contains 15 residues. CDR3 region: CAWSVGTGSTDTQYF. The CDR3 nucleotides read TGTGCCTGGAGTGTGGGGACAGGGTCGACAGATACGCAGTATTTT.

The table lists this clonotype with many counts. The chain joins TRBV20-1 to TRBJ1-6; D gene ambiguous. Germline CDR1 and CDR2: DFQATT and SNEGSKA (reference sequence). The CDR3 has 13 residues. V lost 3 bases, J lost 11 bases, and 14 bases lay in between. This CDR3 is CSARDRPDAPLHF. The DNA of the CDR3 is TGCAGTGCTAGGGACCGCCCGGACGCACCCCTCCACTTT.

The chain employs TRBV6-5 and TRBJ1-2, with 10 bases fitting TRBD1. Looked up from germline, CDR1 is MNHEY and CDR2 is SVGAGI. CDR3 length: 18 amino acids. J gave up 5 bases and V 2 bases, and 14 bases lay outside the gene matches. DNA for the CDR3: TGTGCCAGCAGTTACGGGAGAGCCGGGACAGGGGTACAGTATGGCTACACCTTC. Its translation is CASSYGRAGTGVQYGYTF.

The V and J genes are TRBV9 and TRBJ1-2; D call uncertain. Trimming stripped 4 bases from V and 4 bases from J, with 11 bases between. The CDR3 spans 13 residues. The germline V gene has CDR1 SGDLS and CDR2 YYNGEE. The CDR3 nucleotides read TGTGCCAGCAGCCCTAAGAGATTCTATGGCTACACCTTC. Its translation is CASSPKRFYGYTF.

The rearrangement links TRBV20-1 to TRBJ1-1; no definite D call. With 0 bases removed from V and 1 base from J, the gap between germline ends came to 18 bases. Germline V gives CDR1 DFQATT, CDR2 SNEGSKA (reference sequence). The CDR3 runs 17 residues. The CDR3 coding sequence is TGCAGTGCTAGAGATAGTTTCGGAGGGCAATCGAACACTGAAGCTTTCTTT. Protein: CSARDSFGGQSNTEAFF.

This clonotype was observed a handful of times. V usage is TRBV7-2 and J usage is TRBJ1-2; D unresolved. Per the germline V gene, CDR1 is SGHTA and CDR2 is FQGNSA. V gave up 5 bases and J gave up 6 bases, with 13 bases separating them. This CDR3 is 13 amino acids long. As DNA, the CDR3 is TGTGCCAGCAGCCCCCGGGCCTCCAATGGCTACACCTTC. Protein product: CASSPRASNGYTF. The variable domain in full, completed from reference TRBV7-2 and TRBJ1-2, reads GAGVSQSPSNKVTEKGKDVELRCDPISGHTALYWYRQSLGQGLEFLIYFQGNSAPDKSGLPSDRFSAERTGGSVSTLTIQRTQQEDSAVYLCASSPRASNGYTFGSGTRLTVV.

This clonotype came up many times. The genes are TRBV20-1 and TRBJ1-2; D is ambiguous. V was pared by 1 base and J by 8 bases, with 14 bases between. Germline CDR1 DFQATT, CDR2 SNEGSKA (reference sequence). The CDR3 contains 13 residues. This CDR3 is CSARVQLLGGYTF. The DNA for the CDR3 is TGCAGTGCTAGAGTACAGCTTCTCGGGGGCTACACCTTC.